This T cell receptor (beta chain) was observed in a study of OX40 agonist ivuxolimab in advanced cancers. Using immunoSEQ multiplex PCR, the repertoire was profiled, and TCRdb retains in-frame clones only, with some absent. The sample comprises about 58,000 clones, 80% to 90% of which are singletons, and more than 3% rests with the top ten. The receptor's source is an adult with an advanced solid tumor such as melanoma, head and neck, liver or kidney cancer. The source material was CD4+ or CD8+ T cells sorted from blood, sampled in a trial of the OX40 agonist ivuxolimab.

This CDR3 is CASSLMTGEVGYTF. The DNA of the CDR3 is TGTGCCAGCAGCCTTATGACAGGGGAGGTTGGCTACACCTTC. The chain has TRBV6-5 and TRBJ1-2; 8 bases are shared with TRBD1. The CDR3 length is 14 residues. Losses at the gene ends were 6 bases for V and 7 bases for J; bases not matched to a gene: 10. CDR1 and CDR2 (germline): MNHEY, SVGAGI.